This T cell receptor beta chain comes out of a study of Ad26.COV2.S vaccination and SARS-CoV-2 variants. Background on the study: The authors gave Ad26.COV2.S intramuscularly, either once or twice 56 days apart.

V was shortened by 2 bases and J by 5 bases, with 18 bases between the two germline ends. Germline-derived CDR1 and CDR2 are SGHTA and FQGNSA. CDR3 size: 16 residues. Treatment given: 15 to 20 received Ad26.COV2.S at low or high dose, single or two shots; roughly five received placebo; per-sample allocation not given. Following the first vaccine or placebo injection, samples were taken on day 63. Here immunoSEQ multiplex PCR was the method, and the copy in TCRdb shows in-frame clones only, minus some. The sample lists about 260,000 clones, 87% seen once, with 2.5% to 3.5% in the top ten. The specimen comprised peripheral blood, sampled in a trial of Ad26.COV2.S vaccine versus placebo. The rearrangement joins TRBV7-2 to TRBJ2-5; possibly TRBD1 or TRBD2 for D (5 bases each). The TCR comes from a person between 18 and 65 years old who received the Ad26.COV2.S COVID-19 vaccine or a placebo. This CDR3 reads CASSLYPNPGTETQYF. In DNA, the CDR3 is TGTGCCAGCAGCTTATACCCAAATCCCGGGACGGAGACCCAGTACTTC.